This TCR beta chain was recovered during a study of blood T cell repertoires in COVID-19. Study summary: The samples span acute and convalescent COVID-19 from the United States, Italy and Spain. PBMCs, B-cell-depleted T cells, or T cells were the source of the cDNA or gDNA that made up the material.

In the authors' workflow: Reference gene primer amplification gave estimated nucleated cell counts. TCRdb keeps only in-frame clones here, not all; method: immunoSEQ multiplex PCR. The V and J calls and clone size come from that table; D and trimming were worked out from the DNA. The sample includes tens of thousands of clones, 88% of them seen just once. J gave up 5 bases and V 4 bases, and 9 bases lay outside the gene matches. There are 16 residues in the CDR3. Germline V gene sequence: CDR1 SGHNT, CDR2 YYREEE (reference sequence). This chain connects TRBV5-4 to TRBJ1-6; 7 nucleotides match TRBD1. Material: peripheral blood. The sequence derives from a human donor with active COVID-19. The donor label of this sample is uncertain. The CDR3 loop reads CASSADGTANNSPLHF. The CDR3, as DNA: TGTGCCAGCAGCGCTGACGGGACAGCTAATAATTCACCCCTCCACTTT.